The 11 T cell receptor beta chains below come from one sample, sequenced in a study of blood T cell repertoires in COVID-19. Sequenced by immunoSEQ multiplex PCR; TCRdb stores in-frame clones only, minus some. This sample carries about 33,000 clones, around 85% of them seen once, and the ten largest clones take just over 5.5%. The sequencing sample was made of peripheral blood. The receptors here all came from a woman aged 80 or over with active or convalescent COVID-19.

This chain uses TRBV29-1 with TRBJ2-1; 11 bases agree with TRBD2. This CDR3 is built from 14 residues. Germline V CDR1 and CDR2: SQVTM, ANQGSEA. V gave up 6 bases and J gave up 4 bases; unmatched junction bases: 5. The DNA of the CDR3 is TGCAGCGTGGTTAGCGGGGGGGCTTACAATGAGCAGTTCTTC. Amino acid sequence: CSVVSGGAYNEQFF.

CDR3: CASSTGVADTQYF. The CDR3 DNA is TGTGCCAGCTCTACAGGGGTGGCAGATACGCAGTATTTT. This chain links TRBV18 with TRBJ2-3; TRBD1 aligns across 7 bases. There are 13 residues in the CDR3. The V gene end was trimmed by 6 bases and the J gene end by 4 bases; junction bases not matched to a gene: 4. Germline CDR1 KGHSH, CDR2 LQKENI.

V is TRBV7-2 and J is TRBJ2-2, with TRBD2 matching over 8 bases. The CDR3 extends over 16 amino acids. Germline CDR1 and CDR2: SGHTA and FQGNSA. V trimming: 2 bases; J trimming: 4 bases; junction bases outside the gene matches: 6. In DNA, the CDR3 is TGTGCCAGCAGCTTACTAGCGGGTGATGGCACCGGGGAGCTGTTTTTT. Translating gives CASSLLAGDGTGELFF. The whole variable domain, filled in from reference TRBV7-2 and TRBJ2-2, reads GAGVSQSPSNKVTEKGKDVELRCDPISGHTALYWYRQSLGQGLEFLIYFQGNSAPDKSGLPSDRFSAERTGGSVSTLTIQRTQQEDSAVYLCASSLLAGDGTGELFFGEGSRLTVL.

The CDR3 DNA is TGTGCCAGCAGCTTACTGGGCGGGACGACCTACAATGAGCAGTTCTTC. Its translation: CASSLLGGTTYNEQFF. This rearrangement joins TRBV7-2 to TRBJ2-1; TRBD2 is a possible D gene (6 bases). This CDR3 has 16 residues. CDR1 and CDR2 from the germline V gene are SGHTA and FQGNSA. V was clipped by 2 bases and J by 2 bases, with 13 bases between them.

The chain couples TRBV5-1 to TRBJ2-4; tentative D call: TRBD2 (5 bases). The ends were cut back, 0 bases at V and 7 bases at J, with 11 bases in the middle. Germline V CDR1 and CDR2: SGHRS, YFSETQ. The CDR3 is 14 amino acids. CDR3 nucleotides: TGCGCCAGCAGCTTGGAAGTAGCGTCGAACATTCAGTACTTC. It specifies CASSLEVASNIQYF.

This rearrangement joins TRBV19 to TRBJ2-7, with D possibly matching TRBD1 (5 bases). Germline lookup yields CDR1 LNHDA and CDR2 SQIVND (reference sequence). Trimming shortened V by 3 bases and J by 2 bases, and 8 bases separated the two germline ends. CDR3 length: 13 residues. Here the CDR3 DNA reads TGTGCCAGTAGTATCGGACACCCCTACGAGCAGTACTTC. This sequence encodes CASSIGHPYEQYF.

This chain links TRBV6-4 with TRBJ2-3; maybe TRBD2 (7 bases). V lost 4 bases, J lost 2 bases, and 13 bases lay in between. There are 15 residues in the CDR3. The germline V gene encodes CDR1 MRHNA and CDR2 SNTAGT. CDR3 nucleotide sequence: TGTGCCAGCAGTGCGGCGGGGGCGCACACAGATACGCAGTATTTT. Translated, it gives CASSAAGAHTDTQYF.

The chain couples TRBV28 to TRBJ1-2, with D perhaps matching TRBD1 (5 bases). The CDR3 is 12 amino acids. Germline CDR1 reads MDHEN; CDR2 reads SYDVKM. V shed 4 bases and J shed 4 bases, with 7 bases lying between them. CDR3 loop: CASSWGGYGYTF. In DNA, the CDR3 is TGTGCCAGCAGTTGGGGGGGCTATGGCTACACCTTC.

The chain employs TRBV6-5 and TRBJ2-7, with 9 bases matching TRBD1. Trimming removed 6 bases from V and 2 bases from J; junction bases left unmatched: 5. The CDR3 is 14 residues long. Germline assignment: CDR1 MNHEY and CDR2 SVGAGI. The CDR3 reads CASRTGQGPYEQYF. In DNA, the CDR3 is TGTGCCAGCAGGACGGGACAGGGACCCTACGAGCAGTACTTC.

Only one count was recorded for this clone. The chain recombines TRBV3-1 (or the pseudogene TRBV3-2) with TRBJ1-3; no firm D call. The germline CDR1 and CDR2 sequences are LGHDT and YNNKEL (reference sequence). The CDR3 loop spans 16 amino acids. The ends were cut back, 1 base at V and 0 bases at J, with 10 bases in the middle. The CDR3, as DNA: TGTGCCAGCAGCCAAGGGGCAGGAACCTCTGGAAACACCATATATTTT. Its translation is CASSQGAGTSGNTIYF.

This clone was seen a few times. The gene calls are TRBV19 and TRBJ1-3; D may be TRBD1 (5 bases). The CDR3 totals 11 residues. With 10 bases removed from V and 4 bases from J, the gap between germline ends came to 8 bases. The germline gives CDR1 LNHDA, CDR2 SQIVND (reference sequence). The DNA for the CDR3 is TGTGCCACAGGGTCGGGAAACACCATATATTTT. Translated, it gives CATGSGNTIYF.